This TCR beta chain originates from a study of siplizumab effects on memory and regulatory T cells. Overall study findings and caveats: Tregs proliferating in siplizumab cultures lacked confirmation of their suppressive function. Naive T cell populations appeared to exhibit greater diversity than memory cells and appeared to be major alloresponse contributors.

Profiling relied on immunoSEQ multiplex PCR, and the TCRdb table lists in-frame clones only, not all of them. Here the sample spans 95,000 to 100,000 clones, nearly 95% being singletons. The CDR3 consists of 15 residues. Trimming took off 1 base at V and 4 bases at J, with 14 bases between the two ends. Germline V gives CDR1 SGHAT, CDR2 FQNNGV. This clone appeared a few times. What it recognizes is unknown. The source material was non-Treg CD4+ T cells sorted from blood. The chain combines TRBV11-2 with TRBJ2-7; D not resolved. The source of this sequence is a human donor in good health. The CDR3 loop is CASSLGRASSYEQYF. For the CDR3, the DNA is TGTGCCAGCAGCTTAGGAAGAGCCAGCTCGTACGAGCAGTACTTC. The full variable domain, with the rest looked up from reference TRBV11-2 and TRBJ2-7, is EAGVAQSPRYKIIEKRQSVAFWCNPISGHATLYWYQQILGQGPKLLIQFQNNGVVDDSQLPKDRFSAERLKGVDSTLKIQPAKLEDSAVYLCASSLGRASSYEQYFGPGTRLTVT.